Below, one TCR beta chain is given with its context. The antigen remains undetermined. The sample belongs to a study of cytomegalovirus exposure and HLA in healthy donors. Study-wide results and limits: Most TCR sequences showed up rarely, but some public TCRs showed up in many donors. Some TCR beta chains (more than 150 of them) were listed as cytomegalovirus-associated.

Primers for the PCR totalled 60 Vbeta and 13 Jbeta. Source study methods: Roughly 11 million shared chains were among tens of millions of unique TCR beta chains counted in a later analysis. Sequenced by immunoSEQ multiplex PCR; TCRdb stores in-frame clones only, minus some. V and J calls and clone size are given by that table; D and trimming were obtained from the DNA. The sample lists 150,000 to 200,000 clones; around four fifths were seen once. The ends were cut back, 1 base at V and 3 bases at J, with 13 bases in the middle. The CDR3 loop spans 15 amino acids. Germline loops: CDR1 SEHNR, CDR2 FQNEAQ (reference sequence).

This sequence was found in a middle-aged woman in good health and CMV-seronegative. The J gene is TRBJ2-7, the V gene TRBV7-9, with unresolved D. Sequenced sample: PBMCs. The CDR3: CASSLVWSENYEQYF. The DNA of the CDR3 is TGTGCCAGCAGCTTAGTATGGAGCGAGAACTACGAGCAGTACTTC.